This T cell receptor beta chain derives from a study of blood T cell repertoires in COVID-19. About the study: Nucleic acid was either cDNA or gDNA, and it came from T cells, B-cell-depleted T cells, or PBMCs.

Participant age was roughly 18 to 89 years, and participants resided in 25 or so US areas. Individuals in the exposed group had encountered a COVID-19 case within 2 weeks preceding study entry. Authors' data handling: Reference gene primer amplification gave nucleated cell count estimates. Clones were sequenced by immunoSEQ multiplex PCR, and TCRdb holds only the in-frame ones, with some missing. D and trimming were read from the DNA, whereas the V and J calls and clone size are those reported in that table. This sample carries 320,000 or so clones, approximately 81% of them seen once, and the ten largest clones take around 2%. This sequence originates from a woman under 40 who had been exposed to COVID-19. Sample: PBMCs or T cells enriched from blood (not recorded which).

The CDR3 coding sequence is TGCGCCAGCAGCCAAGAACCACCTAGAGTAGAGGGCAGTTCACCCCTCCACTTT. This sequence encodes CASSQEPPRVEGSSPLHF. The genes are TRBV4-1 and TRBJ1-6; D ambiguous. The germline V gene encodes CDR1 MGHRA and CDR2 YSYEKL. Trimming took off 0 bases at V and 9 bases at J, with 21 bases between the two ends. The CDR3 is 18 residues long.